This passage covers 22 T cell receptor beta chains from one sample sequenced in a study of T cell changes during pregnancy in multiple sclerosis. The method was immunoSEQ multiplex PCR; TCRdb's version includes in-frame clones alone and lacks a portion of them. This sample has 85,000 to 100,000 clones, with around 94% found just once. Sequenced here: peripheral blood, sampled in the first trimester of pregnancy. The source is a female donor with multiple sclerosis, enrolled in a pregnancy study.

The chain links TRBV6-1 to TRBJ2-2; 7 positions agree with TRBD1. Germline V gene data show CDR1 as MNHNS and CDR2 as SASEGT. J lost 2 bases, V lost 2 bases, and 5 bases had no gene match. CDR3 size: 16 residues. CDR3 in amino acids: CASSERDSLNTGELFF. CDR3 nucleotides: TGTGCCAGCAGTGAACGGGACAGCCTAAACACCGGGGAGCTGTTTTTT.

The V and J genes are TRBV28 and TRBJ2-1, with D perhaps matching TRBD1 (6 bases). This CDR3 spans 14 amino acids. V gave up 6 bases and J gave up 3 bases, with 12 bases separating them. The germline V gene has CDR1 MDHEN and CDR2 SYDVKM. The CDR3 region has the DNA TGTGCCAGCAGACTCGACAGGCTCTACAATGAGCAGTTCTTC. Its translation: CASRLDRLYNEQFF. Full variable domain (remainder filled in from reference TRBV28 and TRBJ2-1): DVKVTQSSRYLVKRTGEKVFLECVQDMDHENMFWYRQDPGLGLRLIYFSYDVKMKEKGDIPEGYSVSREKKERFSLILESASTNQTSMYLCASRLDRLYNEQFFGPGTRLTVL.

This rearrangement joins TRBV4-1 to TRBJ2-1; 11 bases line up with TRBD2. CDR1 and CDR2 (germline): MGHRA, YSYEKL. V shed 3 bases and J 4 bases; nucleotides not matched to a gene: 5. This CDR3 comprises 16 residues. CDR3 loop: CASSQDTSGSYNEQFF. CDR3 bases: TGCGCCAGCAGCCAGGATACTAGCGGGAGTTACAATGAGCAGTTCTTC.

The chain has TRBV25-1 and TRBJ1-2; 8 nucleotides line up with TRBD1. With 6 bases clipped from V and 8 bases from J, the junction kept 11 bases outside the gene matches. Germline CDR1 MGHDK, CDR2 SYGVNS. CDR3 length: 14 amino acids. The CDR3, as DNA: TGTGCCAGCAGCGGACAGGGCTTCCGTAGGGGCTACACCTTC. Residues: CASSGQGFRRGYTF.

The V gene is TRBV9, the J gene TRBJ2-3; 10 nucleotides match TRBD2. From germline, CDR1 is SGDLS and CDR2 YYNGEE. The J segment lost 6 bases and the V segment lost 0 bases, leaving 4 bases of the junction unmatched. This CDR3 region has 15 residues. Here the CDR3 reads CASSVAAAGGDTQYF. DNA for the CDR3: TGTGCCAGCAGCGTAGCTGCAGCGGGAGGGGATACGCAGTATTTT.

The chain links TRBV7-9 to TRBJ2-7, with D unclear. The V gene lost 7 bases and the J gene lost 4 bases, with 11 bases spanning the gap. The CDR3 is 12 residues long. Germline CDR1 and CDR2: SEHNR and FQNEAQ (reference sequence). CDR3 nucleotide sequence: TGTGCCAGCACTGGGCAGCTATACGAGCAGTACTTC. Its protein product is CASTGQLYEQYF.

The chain uses TRBV9 and TRBJ2-3; a weak D match, TRBD1 (6 bases). Between the trimmed V and J ends, which lost 3 bases and 6 bases, there was a span of 20 bases. Germline V gene sequence: CDR1 SGDLS, CDR2 YYNGEE. The CDR3 is 16 amino acids. The CDR3 is CASSAQGGQRRDTQYF. The CDR3 DNA reads as TGTGCCAGCAGCGCCCAAGGGGGACAACGGCGGGATACGCAGTATTTT.

V usage is TRBV2 and J usage is TRBJ1-2, with D possibly being TRBD1 (5 bases). Per the germline V gene, CDR1 is SNHLY and CDR2 is FYNNEI. This CDR3 is built from 13 residues. V lost 2 bases, J lost 5 bases, and 9 bases lay in between. For the CDR3, the DNA is TGTGCCAGCAGTGAAAGGGGAGGGTATGGCTACACCTTC. Its translation is CASSERGGYGYTF.

This clone was seen a few times. This chain connects TRBV28 to TRBJ2-7; no clear D gene. This CDR3 is 11 amino acids long. CDR1 is MDHEN and CDR2 is SYDVKM in the germline V gene. Trimming left V 3 bases short and J 12 bases short, with 12 bases between. CDR3 loop: CASSLSTGSYF. The CDR3 nucleotides are TGTGCCAGCAGTTTGAGTACGGGTTCGTACTTC.

The chain joins TRBV29-1 to TRBJ2-1, with 11 bases matching TRBD2. The CDR3 has 14 amino acids. V shed 6 bases, J shed 9 bases, and the junction held 10 bases outside the gene matches. Germline V gene lookup returns CDR1 SQVTM and CDR2 ANQGSEA. CDR3 residues: CSVRIAGGGGEQFF. As DNA, the CDR3 is TGCAGCGTGCGAATAGCGGGAGGGGGGGGTGAGCAGTTCTTC.

The chain joins TRBV10-1 to TRBJ1-1, with a weak D call TRBD1 (6 bases). The V gene's germline CDR1 is WNHNN and CDR2 SYGVQD (reference sequence). The CDR3 consists of 16 residues. Trimming removed 6 bases at V and 1 base at J, with 18 bases between. The CDR3 DNA follows: TGCGCCAGCAGCTACCGTCGGGAACAGGGGAACACTGAAGCTTTCTTT. This codes for CASSYRREQGNTEAFF.

The J gene is TRBJ2-2, the V gene TRBV5-1, with D possibly being TRBD1 (6 bases). The CDR3 loop spans 14 amino acids. V shed 4 bases and J shed 6 bases, with 13 bases lying between them. Per germline, CDR1 SGHRS and CDR2 YFSETQ. The CDR3 region is CASSLTSGAGELFF. DNA for the CDR3: TGCGCCAGCAGCCTTACATCAGGGGCCGGGGAGCTGTTTTTT.

This clone was detected only once. This chain joins TRBV5-1 and TRBJ2-4; D may be TRBD2 (5 bases). The CDR3 spans 14 residues. The germline V and J ends were trimmed by 0 bases and 5 bases, with 9 bases remaining between them. Germline V lookup: CDR1 SGHRS, CDR2 YFSETQ. Here the CDR3 DNA reads TGCGCCAGCAGCTTGGGCTACGGGGAAAACATTCAGTACTTC. Translating it yields CASSLGYGENIQYF.

The CDR3 protein is CASSWTGVGETQYF. CDR3 sequence (DNA): TGTGCCAGCAGCTGGACAGGGGTGGGGGAGACCCAGTACTTC. The V gene is TRBV28, the J gene TRBJ2-5; TRBD1 matches 9 bases. CDR1 is MDHEN and CDR2 is SYDVKM in the germline V gene. V was pared by 6 bases and J by 5 bases, with 7 bases of the junction left unmatched. CDR3 length equals 14 residues. Together with reference TRBV28 and TRBJ2-5, the CDR3 gives the full variable domain: DVKVTQSSRYLVKRTGEKVFLECVQDMDHENMFWYRQDPGLGLRLIYFSYDVKMKEKGDIPEGYSVSREKKERFSLILESASTNQTSMYLCASSWTGVGETQYFGPGTRLLVL.

The chain couples TRBV5-1 to TRBJ2-7; TRBD2 matches at 12 bases. Losses at the gene ends were 2 bases for V and 5 bases for J; bases not matched to a gene: 5. The CDR3 is 15 amino acids. The V gene's germline CDR1 is SGHRS and CDR2 YFSETQ. The CDR3 region has the DNA TGCGCCAGCAGCTTCCTGACTAGCGGGAGCAACGAGCAGTACTTC. Translated, it gives CASSFLTSGSNEQYF. Variable domain in full (rest from reference TRBV5-1 and TRBJ2-7): KAGVTQTPRYLIKTRGQQVTLSCSPISGHRSVSWYQQTPGQGLQFLFEYFSETQRNKGNFPGRFSGRQFSNSRSEMNVSTLELGDSALYLCASSFLTSGSNEQYFGPGTRLTVT.

This clone appeared a single time. This specimen includes other DNA sequences encoding the same CDR3. The V call is TRBV19, the J call TRBJ1-1; the D is unclear. The germline CDR1 and CDR2 sequences are LNHDA and SQIVND (reference sequence). This CDR3 contains 12 residues. Trimming shortened V by 2 bases and J by 1 base, and 2 bases separated the two germline ends. CDR3 protein: CASSIQNTEAFF. DNA for the CDR3: TGTGCCAGTAGTATACAGAACACTGAAGCTTTCTTT.

J is TRBJ2-1 and V is TRBV30, with D possibly TRBD2 on 7 matching bases. V gave up 5 bases and J gave up 0 bases, with 17 bases separating them. CDR1 is GTSNPN and CDR2 is SVGIG in the germline V gene (reference sequence). This CDR3 region has 16 residues. The CDR3 DNA sequence: TGTGCCTGGCCGGAAGGGGGGAGGGCCTCCTACAATGAGCAGTTCTTC. Its translation: CAWPEGGRASYNEQFF.

The count of this clone is one. This chain joins TRBV19 and TRBJ2-1; TRBD2 agrees at 8 bases. V dropped 4 bases and J dropped 6; count of bases not matched to a gene: 2. Germline CDR1 and CDR2: LNHDA and SQIVND (reference sequence). The CDR3 contains 13 residues. CDR3 amino acids: CASSTLAGNEQFF. Here the CDR3 DNA reads TGTGCCAGTAGTACTCTAGCGGGCAATGAGCAGTTCTTC.

The V gene is TRBV7-2, the J gene TRBJ2-7, with TRBD2 matching 10 bases. The CDR3 is 14 amino acids. Germline CDR1 and CDR2: SGHTA and FQGNSA. Trimming at V came to 10 bases and at J to 5 bases, leaving 11 bases not matched to a gene. Written as DNA, the CDR3 is TGTGCCACGCGACAAGCGGGAGGGCCCAACGAGCAGTACTTC. This codes for CATRQAGGPNEQYF.

The V gene is TRBV27, the J gene TRBJ2-1; no clear D. Trimming pared 5 bases from V and 1 base from J, leaving 9 bases between. This CDR3 is built from 14 residues. The germline CDR1 and CDR2 sequences are MNHEY and SMNVEV (reference sequence). The chain's CDR3 is CASSLRASYNEQFF. The DNA of the CDR3 is TGTGCCAGCAGTCTTAGAGCTTCCTACAATGAGCAGTTCTTC.

The rearrangement links TRBV28 to TRBJ2-5; TRBD2 matches 11 bases. Germline V gene data show CDR1 as MDHEN and CDR2 as SYDVKM. The J segment lost 4 bases and the V segment lost 6 bases, leaving 13 bases of the junction unmatched. The CDR3 is 17 amino acids. CDR3 sequence (DNA): TGTGCCAGCAGGACAGGAACTAGCGGGAGTCGGGGAGAGACCCAGTACTTC. Amino acid sequence: CASRTGTSGSRGETQYF.

The V gene is TRBV7-2, the J gene TRBJ1-1, with D perhaps matching TRBD1 (6 bases). Trimming shortened V by 1 base and J by 5 bases, and 14 bases separated the two germline ends. The CDR3 totals 15 residues. Germline V gene lookup returns CDR1 SGHTA and CDR2 FQGNSA. CDR3 loop: CASSLVARGSTEAFF. In nucleotides, the CDR3 is TGTGCCAGCAGCTTAGTGGCCAGGGGAAGTACTGAAGCTTTCTTT.